Listed below are T cell receptor beta chains from one sample, sequenced in a study of T cell responses to AZD1222 COVID-19 vaccine. Some clones are missing from TCRdb's copy, which holds only in-frame ones; the method was immunoSEQ multiplex PCR. The data contain about 150,000 clones, roughly nine tenths of them singletons. This material consisted of peripheral blood, taken on day 0 of AZD1222 vaccination. All receptors derive from an adult in good health. Each CDR3 is given with its conserved first and last residue. A D gene is named only where the DNA matches it firmly. A row's size may be missing; if present it is once, few, many or a size class.

TRBV5-6	TRBJ1-4	.	.	TGTGCCAGCAGCTTGACAGGGCGAACTAATGAAAAACTGTTTTTT	CASSLTGRTNEKLFF
TRBV6-5	TRBJ2-7	.	.	TGTGCCAGCAGCCCCCGGGAGTGGATGGGCGAGCAGTACTTC	CASSPREWMGEQYF
TRBV28	TRBJ1-1	.	.	TGTGCCAGCACCGTAAGGAGCCTTGTCGCCATGAACACTGAAGCTTTCTTT	CASTVRSLVAMNTEAFF
TRBV5-4	TRBJ2-5	.	TRBD2	TGTGCCAGCAGCTTGGGGGCTAGCGGGGGGCTTGAGACCCAGTACTTC	CASSLGASGGLETQYF
TRBV29-1	TRBJ1-2	.	.	TGCAGCGTTTCTCTGGACCCTTACTATGGCTACACCTTC	CSVSLDPYYGYTF
TRBV2	TRBJ1-3	.	TRBD1	TGTGCCAGCAGTGAGTCAGGGGGGTTCGGAAACACCATATATTTT	CASSESGGFGNTIYF
TRBV19	TRBJ1-4	.	TRBD1	TGTGCCAGTAGTCAGGACAGGGGTGAAAAACTGTTTTTT	CASSQDRGEKLFF
TRBV4-3	TRBJ2-1	.	TRBD1	TGCGCCAGCAGCCGGGGGACAGGGAATGAGCAGTTCTTC	CASSRGTGNEQFF
TRBV14	TRBJ1-6	.	TRBD1	TGTGCCAGCAGCCAAGGGGGCAGGGGGCCCTCCTATAATTCACCCCTCCACTTT	CASSQGGRGPSYNSPLHF
TRBV7-9	TRBJ2-3	.	.	TGTGCCAGCAGCTTAGCAGGGGTGGGCACAGATACGCAGTATTTT	CASSLAGVGTDTQYF
TRBV6-2/TRBV6-3	TRBJ1-5	.	.	TGTGCCAGCAGTTACTTTCCAGCCTATAGCAATCAGCCCCAGCATTTT	CASSYFPAYSNQPQHF
TRBV4-2	TRBJ1-3	.	.	TGTGCCAGCAGCCAACAGCCTTTCTCTGGAAACACCATATATTTT	CASSQQPFSGNTIYF
TRBV28	TRBJ2-6	.	.	TGTGCCAGCAGTCCACCAACAGGGACGGCTGGGGCCAACGTCCTGACTTTC	CASSPPTGTAGANVLTF
TRBV2	TRBJ1-2	.	TRBD1	TGTGCCAGCAGTCCCGGGACAGGAGTCTATGGCTACACCTTC	CASSPGTGVYGYTF
TRBV28	TRBJ2-2	.	.	TGTGCCAGCAGCAACCAGGGTAGGGGAGTCGGGGAGCTGTTTTTT	CASSNQGRGVGELFF
TRBV6-5	TRBJ1-2	.	TRBD1	TGTGCCAGCATCCCCCTCGGACAGGGAGATTTTGGCTACACCTTC	CASIPLGQGDFGYTF
TRBV7-9	TRBJ1-1	.	.	TGTGCCAGCAGCTTAACTTCCACTGAAGCTTTCTTT	CASSLTSTEAFF
TRBV6-5	TRBJ2-7	.	TRBD1	TGTGCCAGCAGTTACTCGAGGCAGGGGGTCTACGAGCAGTACTTC	CASSYSRQGVYEQYF
TRBV2	TRBJ1-1	.	.	TGTGCCAGCAGTGAAATAGGGGTGGCGGCCAGTAACACTGAAGCTTTCTTT	CASSEIGVAASNTEAFF
TRBV2	TRBJ1-6	.	.	TGTGCCAGCAGTGAACGGACCCGAAGTAATTCACCCCTCCACTTT	CASSERTRSNSPLHF
TRBV15	TRBJ1-3	.	.	TGTGCCACCAGCAGATCGGGGGAAAGCTCTGGAAACACCATATATTTT	CATSRSGESSGNTIYF
TRBV7-2	TRBJ2-1	.	.	TGTGCCAGCAGCTTATCAGGGGGGGGCTCCTACAATGAGCAGTTCTTC	CASSLSGGGSYNEQFF
TRBV4-2	TRBJ2-7	few	.	TGTGCCAGCAGCCAGGCCGGGCAAAGGATTGGGGACGAGCAGTACTTC	CASSQAGQRIGDEQYF
TRBV18	TRBJ2-7	.	.	TGTGCCAGCTCCGGGAGACAGGGCTACGAGCAGTACTTC	CASSGRQGYEQYF
TRBV7-2	TRBJ2-5	.	.	TGTGCCAGCAGCTTCGGGGGGCATAACGGCAAGACCCAGTACTTC	CASSFGGHNGKTQYF
TRBV6-5	TRBJ1-2	few	TRBD1	TGTGCCAGCGCGGGACAGGCCTACTATGGCTACACCTTC	CASAGQAYYGYTF